This entry lists 13 T cell receptor beta chains sequenced from one sample in a study of T-cell memory formation after mild COVID-19. Using its own MiXCR run on the 5' RACE reads, TCRdb lists one record per CDR3 protein. This sample yields about 440,000 distinct CDR3 sequences, of which around 20% are seen a single time; approximately 8.1% belongs to the top ten. Material: PBMCs or a T cell subset sorted from them (not recorded which). Every receptor here comes from an adult woman who had mild COVID-19 (a few samples of this study predate the infection). Cell type and time point are not known.

This clonotype was found a few times. The gene calls are TRBV10-3 and TRBJ2-2; 10 bases are a match to TRBD1. The CDR3 consists of 13 residues. Unmatched junction bases numbered 1, after V lost 6 bases and J lost 6 bases. From germline, CDR1 is ENHRY and CDR2 SYGVKD. The CDR3 here is CAIRGTGAGELFF. CDR3 DNA sequence: TGTGCCATCAGAGGGACAGGGGCCGGGGAGCTGTTTTTT.

The chain combines TRBV4-2 with TRBJ2-1, with 10 bases aligning to TRBD2. CDR1 is LGHNA and CDR2 is YNFKEQ in the germline V gene. The CDR3 has 15 amino acids. Trimming at V came to 7 bases and at J to 2 bases, leaving 5 bases not matched to a gene. For the CDR3, the DNA is TGTGCCAGCAAACCAGCGGGAGGGACCTACAATGAGCAGTTCTTC. Amino acids: CASKPAGGTYNEQFF.

The sample holds a few counts of this clonotype. The rearrangement uses TRBV7-2 and TRBJ2-7, with 11 bases matching TRBD2. V was clipped by 1 base and J by 2 bases; unmatched bases: 7. Germline-derived CDR1 and CDR2 are SGHTA and FQGNSA. The CDR3 has 17 residues. CDR3 nucleotide sequence: TGTGCCAGCAGCTTAGTATCCCTAGCGGGGGGAACCTACGAGCAGTACTTC. This translates into CASSLVSLAGGTYEQYF.

This clonotype was picked up a small number of times. The chain recombines TRBV5-1 with TRBJ2-1, with unresolved D. Germline V CDR1 and CDR2: SGHRS, YFSETQ. The CDR3 contains 15 residues. V was shortened by 4 bases and J by 6 bases, with 17 bases between the two germline ends. The CDR3 region has the DNA TGCGCCAGCAGCCCCCTCGTACGGCTAGGCAATGAGCAGTTCTTC. Translation: CASSPLVRLGNEQFF.

V is TRBV4-2 and J is TRBJ2-3, with TRBD2 matching 8 bases. Germline V lookup: CDR1 LGHNA, CDR2 YNFKEQ. This CDR3 is 16 amino acids long. Trimming cost V 1 base and J 2 bases; bases outside gene matches: 5. The CDR3 bases are TGTGCCAGCAGCCAAGTGAGCGGGGGTTCCACAGATACGCAGTATTTT. As protein: CASSQVSGGSTDTQYF.

This rearrangement joins TRBV12-3 or TRBV12-4 to TRBJ1-1, with D unclear. The CDR3 is 13 amino acids. V was trimmed by 8 bases and J by 2 bases, leaving 12 bases between them. CDR3 sequence (DNA): TGTGCCAGCGTTGGGCCCCCAAACACTGAAGCTTTCTTT. It encodes CASVGPPNTEAFF.

The chain employs TRBV3-1 and TRBJ2-4; no definite D call. This CDR3 is built from 17 residues. CDR1 is LGHDT and CDR2 is YNNKEL in the germline V gene (reference sequence). The V end was cut by 3 bases, the J end by 5 bases, with 20 bases between. The CDR3 region has the DNA TGTGCCAGCAGCCATGAACCGTCTATGGTGTTAGAAAACATTCAGTACTTC. Its translation: CASSHEPSMVLENIQYF.

The CDR3 coding sequence is TGTGCCACCAGTGATTTCCAGGGTAACACCGGGGAGCTGTTTTTT. It translates to CATSDFQGNTGELFF. The V call is TRBV24-1, the J call TRBJ2-2; D might be TRBD1 (5 bases). From germline, CDR1 is KGHDR and CDR2 SFDVKD. CDR3 length: 15 residues. The ends were cut back, 1 base at V and 2 bases at J, with 7 bases in the middle.

The sample holds a few counts of this clonotype. The chain links TRBV3-1 to TRBJ2-7; D gene uncertain. The germline V gene has CDR1 LGHDT and CDR2 YNNKEL (reference sequence). V lost 1 base to trimming and J lost 8 bases, with 9 bases between them. The CDR3 is 12 amino acids. CDR3 region: CASSQANRQQYF. In DNA form, the CDR3 reads TGTGCCAGCAGCCAAGCAAACCGCCAGCAGTACTTC.

This clonotype was seen only a few times. This chain connects TRBV30 to TRBJ2-3; D not certain. CDR1 GTSNPN and CDR2 SVGIG come from the germline V gene (reference sequence). V was shortened by 5 bases and J by 4 bases, with 10 bases between the two germline ends. There are 12 residues in the CDR3. CDR3 amino acids: CAWDQLADTQYF. The CDR3 nucleotides are TGTGCCTGGGACCAGTTAGCAGATACGCAGTATTTT.

The rearrangement links TRBV7-9 to TRBJ2-3, with D tentatively TRBD1 (7 bases). Germline loops: CDR1 SEHNR, CDR2 FQNEAQ (reference sequence). V shed 8 bases and J shed 3 bases, with 12 bases lying between them. The CDR3 has 13 residues. CDR3 nucleotide sequence: TGTGCCAGCTGGGCAGGGGGGACAGATACGCAGTATTTT. As protein: CASWAGGTDTQYF.

Many counts were recorded for this clonotype. This chain joins TRBV5-1 and TRBJ2-5, with a tentative D call TRBD2 (6 bases). The CDR3 length is 14 residues. From germline, CDR1 is SGHRS and CDR2 YFSETQ. V was clipped by 2 bases and J by 2 bases, with 10 bases between them. The CDR3, as DNA: TGCGCCAGCAGCTTACTAGCCGGACAAGAGACCCAGTACTTC. Its protein is CASSLLAGQETQYF.

V gene TRBV10-3 combines with J gene TRBJ2-1; 8 bases align to TRBD1. Unmatched junction bases numbered 10, after V lost 5 bases and J lost 7 bases. Germline loops: CDR1 ENHRY, CDR2 SYGVKD. This CDR3 is built from 15 residues. The CDR3 DNA reads as TGTGCCATCAGTAGACCGGGACAGGTGGGGAATGAGCAGTTCTTC. This gives the protein CAISRPGQVGNEQFF.